The 25 T cell receptor beta chains in this list originate from one sample, sequenced in a study of blood T cell repertoires in COVID-19. Assay used: immunoSEQ multiplex PCR; TCRdb lists only in-frame clones, some missing. Of some 78,000 clones detected, around 80% appear once; the ten largest clones hold about 5%. The sequencing input was peripheral blood. The receptors derive from a man in his sixties with active or convalescent COVID-19.

The V call is TRBV4-3, the J call TRBJ1-1; D possibly corresponds to TRBD1 (5 bases). Germline loops: CDR1 LGHNA, CDR2 YSLEER. There are 14 residues in the CDR3. V gave up 0 bases and J gave up 5 bases, with 10 bases separating them. The CDR3 bases are TGCGCCAGCAGCCAAGATCGGGACTTTACTGAAGCTTTCTTT. Protein: CASSQDRDFTEAFF.

V gene TRBV2 combines with J gene TRBJ1-1; no clear D gene. Germline-derived CDR1 and CDR2 are SNHLY and FYNNEI. V was cut by 5 bases and J by 4 bases, with 14 bases left in between. The CDR3 is made up of 14 amino acids. CDR3 sequence reads: CASSTEGSVTEAFF. For the CDR3, the DNA is TGTGCCAGCAGTACAGAGGGCTCAGTCACTGAAGCTTTCTTT.

This chain joins TRBV25-1 and TRBJ2-2; a possible D gene is TRBD1 (6 bases). The CDR3 covers 16 residues. V was clipped by 5 bases and J by 2 bases, with 15 bases between them. CDR1 and CDR2 from the germline V gene are MGHDK and SYGVNS. The CDR3 sequence: CASSTPGTSNTGELFF. CDR3 in DNA: TGTGCCAGCAGTACCCCCGGGACAAGTAACACCGGGGAGCTGTTTTTT.

This chain connects TRBV7-9 to TRBJ1-1; 7 bases agree with TRBD1. Looked up from germline, CDR1 is SEHNR and CDR2 is FQNEAQ (reference sequence). The junction had 3 bases not matched to a gene; V was cut back by 5 bases and J by 6 bases. The CDR3 is 12 amino acids. CDR3 nucleotide sequence: TGTGCCAGCAGCCCGGGGACAGCTGAAGCTTTCTTT. Protein sequence: CASSPGTAEAFF. Filled out from reference TRBV7-9 and TRBJ1-1, the complete variable domain reads DTGVSQNPRHKITKRGQNVTFRCDPISEHNRLYWYRQTLGQGPEFLTYFQNEAQLEKSRLLSDRFSAERPKGSFSTLEIQRTEQGDSAMYLCASSPGTAEAFFGQGTRLTVV.

V is TRBV9 and J is TRBJ2-3; a possible D gene is TRBD2 (6 bases). Germline V lookup: CDR1 SGDLS, CDR2 YYNGEE. Trimming removed 1 base at V and 5 bases at J, with 20 bases between. This CDR3 region has 17 residues. The CDR3 loop reads CASSVNPGLSGGDTQYF. The CDR3 DNA sequence: TGTGCCAGCAGCGTAAACCCGGGACTCAGTGGGGGAGATACGCAGTATTTT.

DNA for the CDR3: TGTGCCAGCAGCCGCGTCTTTAATTCACCCCTCCACTTT. Amino acid sequence: CASSRVFNSPLHF. This rearrangement joins TRBV14 to TRBJ1-6, with unresolved D. Looked up from germline, CDR1 is SGHDN and CDR2 is FVKESK. The CDR3 spans 13 residues. Trimming pared 4 bases from V and 6 bases from J, leaving 7 bases between.

This clone was counted a single time. The V gene is TRBV6-5, the J gene TRBJ2-7, with 8 bases fitting TRBD2. Germline V gives CDR1 MNHEY, CDR2 SVGAGI. With 0 bases clipped from V and 1 base from J, the junction kept 5 bases outside the gene matches. The CDR3 has 16 amino acids. CDR3 amino acids: CASSYSPSGSSYEQYF. In DNA form, the CDR3 reads TGTGCCAGCAGTTACTCTCCTAGCGGGTCTTCCTACGAGCAGTACTTC.

The chain employs TRBV20-1 and TRBJ2-5, with TRBD2 identical over 7 bases. Germline CDR1 and CDR2: DFQATT and SNEGSKA (reference sequence). The length of the CDR3 is 16 residues. Trimming at V came to 3 bases and at J to 3 bases, leaving 13 bases not matched to a gene. CDR3 nucleotides: TGCAGTGCTAGTGGGGGAGGGGCCAGCTTAAAAGAGACCCAGTACTTC. It specifies CSASGGGASLKETQYF.

This clone was seen only once. The J gene is TRBJ1-4, the V gene TRBV3-1 (or the pseudogene TRBV3-2), with TRBD1 as a possible D gene (5 bases). The CDR3 runs to 14 residues. Germline-derived CDR1 and CDR2 are LGHDT and YNNKEL (reference sequence). V was cut by 5 bases and J by 0 bases, with 7 bases left in between. CDR3 coding DNA: TGTGCCAGCAGCGCGACAGCAACTAATGAAAAACTGTTTTTT. This codes for CASSATATNEKLFF.

This chain connects TRBV27 to TRBJ2-7, with a weak D call TRBD1 (6 bases). The V and J ends lost 8 bases and 2 bases respectively, with 19 bases between them. This CDR3 is built from 15 residues. Germline V gene sequence: CDR1 MNHEY, CDR2 SMNVEV (reference sequence). The CDR3 coding sequence is TGTGCCAGCCGGACAGTCAGCCCCGGGCCCTACGAGCAGTACTTC. It codes for CASRTVSPGPYEQYF.

This clone occurred once. The chain carries TRBV9 and TRBJ2-7, with 7 bases aligning to TRBD1. V shed 3 bases and J 2 bases; nucleotides not matched to a gene: 8. Germline-derived CDR1 and CDR2 are SGDLS and YYNGEE. This CDR3 comprises 15 residues. In DNA form, the CDR3 reads TGTGCCAGCAGCGAGGGCCAGGGGGTCCCCTACGAGCAGTACTTC. It is translated as CASSEGQGVPYEQYF.

V and J are TRBV9 and TRBJ1-2; D is unresolved. CDR3 length equals 14 residues. The V gene's germline CDR1 is SGDLS and CDR2 YYNGEE. Trimming removed 3 bases at V and 1 base at J, with 10 bases between. The CDR3 reads CASSAQRSNYGYTF. The CDR3 DNA sequence: TGTGCCAGCAGCGCTCAGAGGAGTAACTATGGCTACACCTTC.

The chain recombines TRBV6-1 with TRBJ2-1; TRBD2 matches 8 bases. The germline V gene has CDR1 MNHNS and CDR2 SASEGT. This CDR3 comprises 16 residues. V lost 0 bases, J lost 7 bases, and 8 bases stayed unmatched. For the CDR3, the DNA is TGTGCCAGCAGTGAAGCGCTCGGGGGGGCCTGGAATGAGCAGTTCTTC. This codes for CASSEALGGAWNEQFF.

This chain uses TRBV19 with TRBJ1-1, with 7 nucleotides matching TRBD1. This CDR3 contains 13 residues. Germline lookup yields CDR1 LNHDA and CDR2 SQIVND (reference sequence). J was trimmed by 10 bases and V by 5 bases; bases with no gene match: 10. In nucleotides, the CDR3 is TGTGCCAGTAGTCCGACAGGGACCTTTCGAGCTTTCTTT. It specifies CASSPTGTFRAFF.

The rearrangement uses TRBV7-2 and TRBJ1-6; maybe TRBD1 (5 bases). Germline V CDR1 and CDR2: SGHTA, FQGNSA. The CDR3 is 15 residues long. V was trimmed by 3 bases and J by 6 bases, leaving 12 bases between them. This CDR3 is CASSFADKLNSPLHF. The CDR3 region has the DNA TGTGCCAGCAGCTTCGCGGACAAGCTTAATTCACCCCTCCACTTT.

This chain uses TRBV2 with TRBJ2-7, with TRBD1 identical over 10 bases. The V segment lost 7 bases and the J segment 4 bases; nucleotides outside the gene matches: 7. Germline CDR1 is SNHLY and CDR2 is FYNNEI. The CDR3 totals 14 residues. The CDR3 region is CASISGTGAYEQYF. The CDR3 DNA is TGTGCCAGCATCTCCGGGACAGGGGCTTACGAGCAGTACTTC.

The gene calls are TRBV4-3 and TRBJ2-2; a possible D gene is TRBD2 (5 bases). Germline V lookup: CDR1 LGHNA, CDR2 YSLEER. The CDR3 extends over 15 amino acids. Trimming took off 1 base at V and 6 bases at J, with 12 bases between the two ends. The CDR3 spells CASSQGTPEPGELFF. In DNA, the CDR3 is TGCGCCAGCAGCCAAGGGACTCCCGAACCCGGGGAGCTGTTTTTT.

The chain has TRBV5-6 and TRBJ2-7, with 9 bases lining up with TRBD1. The V gene end was trimmed by 0 bases and the J gene end by 1 base; junction bases not matched to a gene: 5. The CDR3 sequence is 16 residues long. Germline V gene data show CDR1 as SGHDT and CDR2 as YYEEEE. CDR3 coding DNA: TGTGCCAGCAGCTTGGGCGCAGGGACAGGGTCCTACGAGCAGTACTTC. Translation: CASSLGAGTGSYEQYF. Based on the CDR3 plus reference TRBV5-6 and TRBJ2-7, the full variable domain is DAGVTQSPTHLIKTRGQQVTLRCSPKSGHDTVSWYQQALGQGPQFIFQYYEEEERQRGNFPDRFSGHQFPNYSSELNVNALLLGDSALYLCASSLGAGTGSYEQYFGPGTRLTVT.

This clone was observed once. The rearrangement joins TRBV4-3 to TRBJ1-2; tentatively, D is TRBD1 (5 bases). Germline lookup yields CDR1 LGHNA and CDR2 YSLEER. The length of the CDR3 is 15 residues. The germline V and J ends were trimmed by 1 base and 0 bases, with 9 bases remaining between them. CDR3 in DNA: TGCGCCAGCAGCCAAGGGACATTAGCTAACTATGGCTACACCTTC. Amino acids: CASSQGTLANYGYTF.

The chain has TRBV11-3 and TRBJ2-2, with D perhaps matching TRBD1 (5 bases). Germline loops: CDR1 SGHNT, CDR2 YENEEA. This CDR3 comprises 19 residues. Trimming cost V 1 base and J 2 bases, with 20 bases left between them. The DNA for the CDR3 is TGTGCCAGCAGCTTAGCGGGCTTCGACAGAACACCCAACACCGGGGAGCTGTTTTTT. It encodes CASSLAGFDRTPNTGELFF.

The chain is built from TRBV3-1 (or the pseudogene TRBV3-2) and TRBJ2-7; 10 bases are a match to TRBD1. Per germline, CDR1 LGHDT and CDR2 YNNKEL (reference sequence). Trimming at V came to 1 base and at J to 3 bases, leaving 3 bases not matched to a gene. The CDR3 runs to 15 residues. CDR3 in DNA: TGTGCCAGCAGCCAAGGGGGGGACAGGGGCTACGAGCAGTACTTC. Amino acids: CASSQGGDRGYEQYF.

The chain has TRBV4-1 and TRBJ2-5; tentative D call: TRBD2 (9 bases). Per the germline V gene, CDR1 is MGHRA and CDR2 is YSYEKL. V was cut by 1 base and J by 2 bases, with 17 bases left in between. The CDR3 sequence is 17 residues long. In DNA form, the CDR3 reads TGCGCCAGCAGCCAAGGCCCTAGCGGGACAGGACAAGAGACCCAGTACTTC. Translating it yields CASSQGPSGTGQETQYF.

The V and J genes are TRBV19 and TRBJ1-2; D is possibly TRBD1 (5 bases). Germline V gene data show CDR1 as LNHDA and CDR2 as SQIVND (reference sequence). Trimming left V 5 bases short and J 6 bases short, with 13 bases between. The CDR3 runs 13 residues. CDR3 region: CASSSRARDGYTF. The CDR3 region has the DNA TGTGCCAGTAGTTCCAGGGCACGGGATGGCTACACCTTC.

This chain's CDR3 is CASSLMGASYNEQFF. CDR3 coding DNA: TGTGCCAGCAGCTTGATGGGGGCCTCCTACAATGAGCAGTTCTTC. The chain combines TRBV5-6 with TRBJ2-1, with a tentative D call TRBD1 (6 bases). The CDR3 has 15 residues. The V end lost 1 base, the J end lost 0 bases, and 8 bases lay between the germline ends. Germline values: CDR1 SGHDT, CDR2 YYEEEE.

The chain has TRBV20-1 and TRBJ1-1, with D tentatively TRBD1 (6 bases). The germline V gene encodes CDR1 DFQATT and CDR2 SNEGSKA (reference sequence). The length of the CDR3 is 11 residues. The CDR3 bases are TGCAGCCCAAGGGGGTACACTGAAGCTTTCTTT. As protein: CSPRGYTEAFF.